This is a list of T cell receptor beta chains from one sample in a study of cytomegalovirus exposure and HLA in healthy donors. Profiling relied on immunoSEQ multiplex PCR, and the TCRdb table lists in-frame clones only, not all of them. The sample carries approximately 150,000 clones, about four fifths recorded once. Material for sequencing was PBMCs. These receptors all come from a man aged 50 or older in good health and CMV-seropositive. CDR3s include the opening cysteine and the closing phenylalanine or tryptophan. A D gene is named only where the DNA matches it firmly. Size is stated for part of the rows, as once, few or many counts, or as a class when the clone is expanded.

J: TRBJ2-7
D: TRBD2
size: .
V: TRBV19
CDR3: CASSGRAGAAYEQYF
DNA: TGTGCCAGTAGTGGGAGAGCGGGAGCGGCCTACGAGCAGTACTTC

J: TRBJ2-1
D: .
size: .
V: TRBV12-5
CDR3: CASGSGDLQFF
DNA: TGTGCTAGTGGTTCAGGGGACCTGCAGTTCTTC

J: TRBJ2-3
D: TRBD1
size: .
V: TRBV15
CDR3: CATSRSPGQDTDTQYF
DNA: TGTGCCACCAGCAGATCCCCGGGACAGGACACAGATACGCAGTATTTT

J: TRBJ1-1
D: TRBD1
size: .
V: TRBV19
CDR3: CASSLGTGLGTEAFF
DNA: TGTGCCAGTAGTCTCGGGACAGGGTTGGGCACTGAAGCTTTCTTT

J: TRBJ1-2
D: TRBD1
size: few
V: TRBV7-6
CDR3: CASSLFQGGGYTF
DNA: TGTGCCAGCAGCTTATTCCAGGGGGGTGGCTACACCTTC

J: TRBJ2-2
D: .
size: once
V: TRBV7-9
CDR3: CATNPRDKLNTGELFF
DNA: TGTGCCACCAACCCACGGGACAAACTGAACACCGGGGAGCTGTTTTTT

J: TRBJ1-5
D: TRBD1
size: .
V: TRBV10-3
CDR3: CAISSGQGGQPQHF
DNA: TGTGCCATCAGCTCGGGACAGGGTGGTCAGCCCCAGCATTTT

J: TRBJ2-1
D: .
size: .
V: TRBV30
CDR3: CAWSQATNEQFF
DNA: TGTGCCTGGAGTCAAGCGACCAATGAGCAGTTCTTC

J: TRBJ2-6
D: TRBD1
size: .
V: TRBV5-6
CDR3: CASRIQGAGANVLTF
DNA: TGTGCCAGCAGGATACAGGGGGCTGGGGCCAACGTCCTGACTTTC

J: TRBJ2-1
D: .
size: .
V: TRBV7-3
CDR3: CASSSRAASGQFF
DNA: TGTGCCAGCAGCTCCCGAGCAGCAAGCGGGCAGTTCTTC

J: TRBJ1-3
D: TRBD1
size: .
V: TRBV5-5
CDR3: CASSSLGTGRSSTGNTIYF
DNA: TGTGCCAGCAGCTCACTCGGGACAGGGCGTTCTTCGACTGGAAACACCATATATTTT

J: TRBJ2-7
D: TRBD2
size: .
V: TRBV9
CDR3: CASSAGLAGGFGNEQYF
DNA: TGTGCCAGCAGCGCGGGACTAGCGGGAGGATTTGGCAACGAGCAGTACTTC

J: TRBJ1-1
D: .
size: .
V: TRBV27
CDR3: CASSWAGWNTEAFF
DNA: TGTGCCAGCAGTTGGGCAGGGTGGAACACTGAAGCTTTCTTT

J: TRBJ1-1
D: .
size: .
V: TRBV5-6
CDR3: CASSFDMNTEAFF
DNA: TGTGCCAGCAGCTTTGACATGAACACTGAAGCTTTCTTT

J: TRBJ1-6
D: TRBD1
size: once
V: TRBV6-6
CDR3: CASSYPGTGGSPLHF
DNA: TGTGCCAGCAGTTATCCCGGGACAGGGGGCTCACCCCTCCACTTT

J: TRBJ1-2
D: TRBD1
size: .
V: TRBV5-6
CDR3: CASSLFGQGYTF
DNA: TGTGCCAGCAGCTTGTTTGGACAGGGGTACACCTTC

J: TRBJ2-7
D: .
size: once
V: TRBV6-6
CDR3: CASSYSEGAYEQYF
DNA: TGTGCCAGCAGTTACTCTGAGGGGGCCTACGAGCAGTACTTC

J: TRBJ1-6
D: TRBD1
size: .
V: TRBV11-2
CDR3: CASSLQDRDNSPLHF
DNA: TGTGCCAGCAGCCTCCAGGACAGGGATAATTCACCCCTCCACTTT

J: TRBJ2-3
D: .
size: once
V: TRBV5-1
CDR3: CASSLAGVAGVDTQYF
DNA: TGCGCCAGCAGCTTGGCCGGGGTGGCCGGCGTGGATACGCAGTATTTT

J: TRBJ2-7
D: .
size: .
V: TRBV12-5
CDR3: CASGFERYEQYF
DNA: TGTGCTAGTGGTTTTGAGAGATACGAGCAGTACTTC

J: TRBJ1-5
D: TRBD1
size: .
V: TRBV6-5
CDR3: CASTFGQALNQPQHF
DNA: TGTGCCAGCACCTTCGGACAGGCACTCAATCAGCCCCAGCATTTT

J: TRBJ2-5
D: TRBD1
size: .
V: TRBV7-7
CDR3: CASSRTGTETQYF
DNA: TGTGCCAGCAGCCGGACAGGGACAGAGACCCAGTACTTC

J: TRBJ2-1
D: .
size: .
V: TRBV5-6
CDR3: CASSLGQNYNEQFF
DNA: TGTGCCAGCAGCTTGGGACAAAATTACAATGAGCAGTTCTTC

J: TRBJ1-2
D: .
size: .
V: TRBV12-5
CDR3: CASGPGTTNYGYTF
DNA: TGTGCTAGTGGTCCCGGGACAACTAACTATGGCTACACCTTC

J: TRBJ1-2
D: TRBD1
size: .
V: TRBV13
CDR3: CASSSGTGNGYTF
DNA: TGTGCCAGCAGCTCGGGGACAGGGAATGGCTACACCTTC

J: TRBJ1-2
D: TRBD1
size: .
V: TRBV19
CDR3: CASGRQGANYGYTF
DNA: TGTGCCAGTGGCCGACAGGGGGCTAACTATGGCTACACCTTC